This entry concerns a single T cell receptor beta chain. Its target is unknown. Trimming removed 3 bases at V and 8 bases at J, with 13 bases between. CDR3 size: 14 residues. Germline V gene data show CDR1 as SNHLY and CDR2 as FYNNEI. Produced via immunoSEQ multiplex PCR; TCRdb's table is partial and in-frame only. The data show tens of thousands of clones, with roughly 71% seen just once and approximately 9.1% held by the top ten. This sample was included in a study of a mutant IDH1 vaccine in newly diagnosed glioma. Study context: Onset of vaccination occurred 4-6 weeks following radiotherapy alone, or with temozolomide cycles. It was radiotherapy, temozolomide, or both that patients received previously, with most receiving both.

Described time point: week 47, end of study. The study gave 300 ug of mutant IDH1 20-mer peptide per vaccine dose, with topical imiquimod. The receptor's source is a man between 35 and 55 years old with glioma. Sample: PBMCs, taken from a glioma patient whose treatment included an IDH1 peptide vaccine. The chain joins TRBV2 to TRBJ2-2, with D hard to call. Written as DNA, the CDR3 is TGTGCCAGCAGTGAGCTGTCCTCCGAAGGGGAGCTGTTTTTT. Protein: CASSELSSEGELFF.